The 5 T cell receptor beta chains given below trace back to one sample, sequenced in a study of T cell repertoires in cytomegalovirus infection. MiXCR, run by TCRdb on the reads, gives a single entry per CDR3 protein. The repertoire holds around 260,000 distinct CDR3 sequences, more than 20% seen once, with approximately 15% in the top ten. The source material was PBMCs. These TCRs come from a human donor in good health (CMV status not recorded). Some clones in this sample may be carry-over from other donors' samples.

This sequence joins TRBV25-1 and TRBJ1-1; D is undetermined. With 3 bases removed from V and 3 bases from J, the gap between germline ends came to 11 bases. CDR1 and CDR2 (germline): MGHDK, SYGVNS. This CDR3 contains 14 residues. CDR3 nucleotide sequence: TGTGCCAGCAGTGACGAGGTGGGCTACACTGAAGCTTTCTTT. Translating it yields CASSDEVGYTEAFF. Drawing the rest from reference TRBV25-1 and TRBJ1-1, the complete variable domain is EADIYQTPRYLVIGTGKKITLECSQTMGHDKMYWYQQDPGMELHLIHYSYGVNSTEKGDLSSESTVSRIRTEHFPLTLESARPSHTSQYLCASSDEVGYTEAFFGQGTRLTVV.

This clonotype was counted ten times or more. This sequence joins TRBV28 and TRBJ2-3; 7 bases fit TRBD2. V lost 3 bases and J lost 1; bases outside the gene matches: 4. This CDR3 is built from 15 residues. Germline V lookup: CDR1 MDHEN, CDR2 SYDVKM. This chain's CDR3 is CASSFAGVGTDTQYF. CDR3 DNA: TGTGCCAGCAGTTTTGCGGGAGTGGGCACAGATACGCAGTATTTT.

This clonotype was counted only a few times. This rearrangement joins TRBV4-3 to TRBJ2-7, with 11 bases identical to TRBD2. Germline loops: CDR1 LGHNA, CDR2 YSLEER. Losses at the gene ends were 3 bases for V and 0 bases for J; bases not matched to a gene: 4. This CDR3 comprises 16 residues. The CDR3 bases are TGCGCCAGCAGCCAGTCGACTAGCGGGATCTCCTACGAGCAGTACTTC. Protein product: CASSQSTSGISYEQYF.

This clonotype was seen more than once but under ten times. The V and J genes are TRBV28 and TRBJ2-7; maybe TRBD1 (5 bases). Germline V CDR1 and CDR2: MDHEN, SYDVKM. The CDR3 has 15 amino acids. Trimming shortened V by 2 bases and J by 6 bases, and 17 bases separated the two germline ends. The CDR3 nucleotides read TGTGCCAGCAGTTTAGAGGCAGGGCCTTCTCTCGAGCAGTACTTC. It is translated as CASSLEAGPSLEQYF.

This clonotype was detected only a few times. The chain links TRBV4-3 to TRBJ1-2; 7 nucleotides agree with TRBD1. The CDR3 is 16 residues long. The junction had 9 bases not matched to a gene; V was cut back by 0 bases and J by 5 bases. Germline loops: CDR1 LGHNA, CDR2 YSLEER. The CDR3 nucleotides are TGCGCCAGCAGCCAAGACCCGACAGGGTTCGGGTATGGCTACACCTTC. This codes for CASSQDPTGFGYGYTF.